The subject of this entry is one TCR beta chain. Its cognate antigen is unknown. Germline assignment: CDR1 SEHNR and CDR2 FQNEAQ (reference sequence). This CDR3 spans 15 amino acids. Trimming shortened V by 1 base and J by 0 bases, and 10 bases separated the two germline ends. The entry originates in a study of brain T cells in children with intractable seizures. This sample's time point: blood from clinic visit 5 months post-surgery; TSC patient then seizure free. Surgery cases with the highest brain T cell transcript signatures were chosen for sequencing. Pre-surgery treatment included at least one anti-epileptic drug. Overall study results and limits: Pre- and post-surgery blood differed in depth, so pre-surgery absences may be undersampling. HCMV serostatus was not known, and viral specificity came from CDR3 similarity only.

TCRdb's table, derived via immunoSEQ multiplex PCR, lists solely in-frame clones and lacks some. The repertoire has approximately 330,000 clones, over 90% of them found once; the top ten carry roughly 5.7%. Specimen: peripheral blood, collected approximately 5 months after surgery. The rearrangement links TRBV7-9 to TRBJ2-7; no clear D gene. This clonotype was obtained from a boy less than two years old with tuberous sclerosis and intractable seizures. The CDR3, as DNA: TGTGCCAGCAGCTTAGGGTTATTGAGCTCCTACGAGCAGTACTTC. It encodes CASSLGLLSSYEQYF.